The 15 T cell receptor beta chains below all came from one sample that was sequenced in a study of technical replicates of blood from a few donors. TCRdb keeps only in-frame clones here, not all; method: immunoSEQ multiplex PCR. The sample contains tens of thousands of clones, around 94% of which appear only once. Sequenced input: T cells isolated from PBMCs. All receptors come from a human donor in good health.

This sequence joins TRBV27 and TRBJ2-7, with no clear D. Germline V lookup: CDR1 MNHEY, CDR2 SMNVEV (reference sequence). This CDR3 comprises 15 residues. V lost 8 bases, J lost 0 bases, and 17 bases lay in between. For the CDR3, the DNA is TGTGCCAGCGGCTGGAAAGGAGCCCCCTCCTACGAGCAGTACTTC. Protein sequence: CASGWKGAPSYEQYF.

The chain uses TRBV4-1 and TRBJ1-2; D not certain. The CDR3 has 15 residues. Deletions cut 1 base from V and 2 bases from J, with 11 bases between. Germline CDR1 MGHRA, CDR2 YSYEKL. CDR3 nucleotide sequence: TGCGCCAGCAGCCAAGGATCGGGGTTGAACTATGGCTACACCTTC. Encoded protein: CASSQGSGLNYGYTF.

This chain connects TRBV28 to TRBJ1-5; no clear D gene. This CDR3 has 11 residues. Trimming removed 3 bases from V and 7 bases from J, with 4 bases in between. Germline CDR1 and CDR2: MDHEN and SYDVKM. In nucleotides, the CDR3 is TGTGCCAGCAGTTTCGCGCAGCCCCAGCATTTT. As protein: CASSFAQPQHF. The variable domain in full, with the rest retrieved from reference TRBV28 and TRBJ1-5, is DVKVTQSSRYLVKRTGEKVFLECVQDMDHENMFWYRQDPGLGLRLIYFSYDVKMKEKGDIPEGYSVSREKKERFSLILESASTNQTSMYLCASSFAQPQHFGDGTRLSIL.

J is TRBJ2-7 and V is TRBV2; D perhaps matches TRBD1 (7 bases). The germline V gene has CDR1 SNHLY and CDR2 FYNNEI. V lost 1 base to trimming and J lost 7 bases, with 11 bases between them. The CDR3 sequence is 13 residues long. DNA of the CDR3: TGTGCCAGCAGTGAAGAGGGGGCGGGAGAGCAGTACTTC. Translation: CASSEEGAGEQYF.

The rearrangement links TRBV11-1 to TRBJ1-2, with D perhaps TRBD1 (5 bases). Trimming took off 8 bases at V and 1 base at J, with 11 bases between the two ends. From germline, CDR1 is SGHAT and CDR2 FQDESV (reference sequence). The CDR3 covers 13 residues. CDR3 protein: CASGRTYNYGYTF. CDR3 in DNA: TGTGCCAGCGGAAGGACATATAACTATGGCTACACCTTC.

The J gene is TRBJ2-4, the V gene TRBV7-2, with 11 bases aligning to TRBD2. V gave up 5 bases and J gave up 0 bases; unmatched junction bases: 6. Germline V gives CDR1 SGHTA, CDR2 FQGNSA. This CDR3 is built from 17 residues. As DNA, the CDR3 is TGTGCCAGCAGCCTTCCGGGACTAGCGGTAGCCAAAAACATTCAGTACTTC. Its translation is CASSLPGLAVAKNIQYF.

This chain connects TRBV19 to TRBJ1-2; TRBD1 agrees at 10 bases. The germline V gene encodes CDR1 LNHDA and CDR2 SQIVND (reference sequence). The V gene end was trimmed by 4 bases and the J gene end by 4 bases; junction bases not matched to a gene: 6. The CDR3 covers 15 residues. The DNA for the CDR3 is TGTGCCAGTAGTACATCCGGGACAGGGGTCTATGGCTACACCTTC. Translation gives CASSTSGTGVYGYTF. The full variable domain, completed using reference TRBV19 and TRBJ1-2, is DGGITQSPKYLFRKEGQNVTLSCEQNLNHDAMYWYRQDPGQGLRLIYYSQIVNDFQKGDIAEGYSVSREKKESFPLTVTSAQKNPTAFYLCASSTSGTGVYGYTFGSGTRLTVV.

This rearrangement joins TRBV4-1 to TRBJ1-1; D perhaps matches TRBD1 (5 bases). Trimming removed 6 bases from V and 5 bases from J, with 16 bases in between. This CDR3 is 14 amino acids long. Germline CDR1 is MGHRA and CDR2 is YSYEKL. CDR3 protein: CASSWGEVGTEAFF. CDR3 in DNA: TGCGCCAGCAGTTGGGGGGAGGTGGGGACTGAAGCTTTCTTT.

The chain is built from TRBV19 and TRBJ2-1, with a weak D call TRBD2 (5 bases). The V and J ends lost 9 bases and 10 bases respectively, with 7 bases between them. CDR3 length equals 9 residues. From germline, CDR1 is LNHDA and CDR2 SQIVND (reference sequence). The CDR3 sequence: CASGKEQFF. The CDR3 region has the DNA TGTGCCAGCGGGAAGGAGCAGTTCTTC.

V and J are TRBV29-1 and TRBJ2-5; 12 nucleotides line up with TRBD2. In germline, CDR1 is SQVTM, CDR2 ANQGSEA. This CDR3 is built from 14 residues. Germline trimming cut 4 bases from V and 2 bases from J; bases unmatched to any gene: 2. The CDR3: CSVASGRGQETQYF. The CDR3 nucleotides are TGCAGCGTTGCTAGCGGGAGGGGTCAAGAGACCCAGTACTTC.

The chain employs TRBV5-4 and TRBJ2-3; 7 bases align to TRBD2. The germline CDR1 and CDR2 sequences are SGHNT and YYREEE (reference sequence). Trimming at V came to 3 bases and at J to 3 bases, leaving 1 base not matched to a gene. This CDR3 region has 13 residues. The CDR3: CASSSGGTDTQYF. The DNA for the CDR3 is TGTGCCAGCAGCTCGGGGGGAACAGATACGCAGTATTTT.

This clone appeared a single time. V is TRBV2 and J is TRBJ1-5; 9 bases align to TRBD1. The V gene's germline CDR1 is SNHLY and CDR2 FYNNEI. V was pared by 5 bases and J by 2 bases, with 4 bases of the junction left unmatched. This CDR3 contains 15 residues. For the CDR3, the DNA is TGTGCCAGCAGTTTGGACAGGGGAGGCAATCAGCCCCAGCATTTT. As protein: CASSLDRGGNQPQHF.

This clone was recorded only once. This chain joins TRBV11-1 and TRBJ2-1, with D possibly being TRBD2 (5 bases). This CDR3 has 13 amino acids. The ends were cut back, 5 bases at V and 4 bases at J, with 9 bases in the middle. Germline CDR1 is SGHAT and CDR2 is FQDESV (reference sequence). CDR3 bases: TGTGCCAGCAGCCGCCCGGGGTACAATGAGCAGTTCTTC. This gives the protein CASSRPGYNEQFF.

The chain recombines TRBV5-1 with TRBJ2-3; tentatively, D is TRBD2 (5 bases). V gave up 7 bases and J gave up 0 bases, with 12 bases separating them. Germline V gives CDR1 SGHRS, CDR2 YFSETQ. This CDR3 has 14 amino acids. Here the CDR3 DNA reads TGCGCCAGCGGAGGTACAGTGAGCACAGATACGCAGTATTTT. It specifies CASGGTVSTDTQYF.

The CDR3 DNA follows: TGTGCCAGCACCCCTTTCGCGGAACGATACAATGAGCAGTTCTTC. Protein: CASTPFAERYNEQFF. The chain links TRBV11-2 to TRBJ2-1, with D unclear. Germline V lookup: CDR1 SGHAT, CDR2 FQNNGV. The CDR3 has 15 residues. V was shortened by 7 bases and J by 4 bases, with 17 bases between the two germline ends.